Presented here are 16 T cell receptor beta chains from one specimen sequenced in a study of blood T cell repertoires in COVID-19. Repertoires were generated with immunoSEQ multiplex PCR, while TCRdb's copy carries only in-frame clones and drops some. The sample shows more than 90,000 clones, 86% of them seen only once. The sample taken for sequencing was peripheral blood. Receptors were obtained from a man aged 40-55 years with acute or convalescent COVID-19.

The chain combines TRBV2 with TRBJ2-1; 10 nucleotides agree with TRBD2. CDR1 and CDR2 from the germline V gene are SNHLY and FYNNEI. V gave up 4 bases and J gave up 4 bases; unmatched junction bases: 7. The CDR3 is 16 amino acids. CDR3 protein: CASSAGLAPKYNEQFF. DNA for the CDR3: TGTGCCAGCAGTGCGGGACTAGCGCCTAAATACAATGAGCAGTTCTTC.

The chain has TRBV19 and TRBJ2-7, with 8 bases matching TRBD1. The CDR3 totals 15 residues. Germline V gene lookup returns CDR1 LNHDA and CDR2 SQIVND (reference sequence). Trimming cost V 3 bases and J 3 bases; bases outside gene matches: 7. The chain's CDR3 is CASSMDRTGFYEQYF. In nucleotides, the CDR3 is TGTGCCAGTAGTATGGACCGGACAGGGTTCTACGAGCAGTACTTC.

The chain recombines TRBV7-8 with TRBJ2-2, with 8 positions matching TRBD1. CDR3 length: 14 amino acids. Germline loops: CDR1 SGHVS, CDR2 FQNEAQ. After removal of 3 bases from V and 4 bases from J, the junction contained 1 base not matched to a gene. As DNA, the CDR3 is TGTGCCAGCAGCTTCGACAGGGGCACCGGGGAGCTGTTTTTT. Translating it yields CASSFDRGTGELFF.

The chain has TRBV7-9 and TRBJ1-2; TRBD1 matches 9 bases. The J segment lost 7 bases and the V segment lost 5 bases, leaving 14 bases of the junction unmatched. The V gene's germline CDR1 is SEHNR and CDR2 FQNEAQ (reference sequence). CDR3 length equals 16 residues. The CDR3 is CASSPRRTGEDSGYTF. The CDR3 nucleotides read TGTGCCAGCAGCCCGAGAAGGACAGGGGAGGACTCTGGCTACACCTTC. Using reference TRBV7-9 and TRBJ1-2 for the parts outside the CDR3, the full variable domain is DTGVSQNPRHKITKRGQNVTFRCDPISEHNRLYWYRQTLGQGPEFLTYFQNEAQLEKSRLLSDRFSAERPKGSFSTLEIQRTEQGDSAMYLCASSPRRTGEDSGYTFGSGTRLTVV.

This clone occurred a few times. The chain has TRBV2 and TRBJ1-3, with 8 bases identical to TRBD1. Germline CDR1 reads SNHLY; CDR2 reads FYNNEI. V lost 5 bases and J lost 0; bases outside the gene matches: 3. The CDR3 contains 15 residues. Here the CDR3 DNA reads TGTGCCAGCAGTCGGGACAGGAGCTCTGGAAACACCATATATTTT. This encodes CASSRDRSSGNTIYF.

The V and J genes are TRBV27 and TRBJ2-1; 10 bases map to TRBD2. Germline CDR1 MNHEY, CDR2 SMNVEV (reference sequence). Losses at the gene ends were 7 bases for V and 9 bases for J; bases not matched to a gene: 9. The CDR3 covers 14 residues. In nucleotides, the CDR3 is TGTGCCAGCACCGCAAGCGGGAGGGCCGGTGAGCAGTTCTTC. Protein sequence: CASTASGRAGEQFF.

The chain recombines TRBV6-6 with TRBJ1-6; D not certain. V was pared by 5 bases and J by 6 bases, with 14 bases between. The CDR3 covers 15 residues. Germline-derived CDR1 and CDR2 are MNHNY and SVGAGI (reference sequence). The CDR3 reads CASSPTGSGNSPLHF. CDR3 bases: TGTGCCAGCAGTCCTACCGGGTCGGGTAATTCACCCCTCCACTTT.

The CDR3: CASSEWGGTGTGELFF. The CDR3 DNA follows: TGCGCCAGCAGCGAATGGGGCGGGACTGGGACCGGGGAGCTGTTTTTT. The rearrangement joins TRBV4-1 to TRBJ2-2; D is perhaps TRBD2 (6 bases). This CDR3 is 16 amino acids long. Trimming took off 5 bases at V and 5 bases at J, with 18 bases between the two ends. Germline CDR1 and CDR2: MGHRA and YSYEKL.

This clone was detected only once. This chain uses TRBV4-2 with TRBJ2-3, with 9 bases matching TRBD2. This CDR3 is built from 16 residues. J was trimmed by 2 bases and V by 4 bases; bases with no gene match: 7. From germline, CDR1 is LGHNA and CDR2 YNFKEQ. The CDR3 region is CASSRSGGPDTDTQYF. CDR3 sequence (DNA): TGTGCCAGCAGCCGGAGCGGGGGGCCCGACACAGATACGCAGTATTTT.

This clone occurred a few times. The J gene is TRBJ2-7, the V gene TRBV11-3, with 8 bases identical to TRBD2. The germline V gene encodes CDR1 SGHNT and CDR2 YENEEA. The CDR3 is 13 amino acids. The junction had 6 bases not matched to a gene; V was cut back by 5 bases and J by 6 bases. CDR3 sequence reads: CASSQAAGAEQYF. CDR3 DNA sequence: TGTGCCAGCAGCCAGGCAGCGGGGGCCGAGCAGTACTTC.

This clone was detected once. The chain employs TRBV29-1 and TRBJ1-2, with 7 bases aligning to TRBD1. The CDR3 totals 12 residues. V lost 7 bases and J lost 3; bases outside the gene matches: 5. In germline, CDR1 is SQVTM, CDR2 ANQGSEA. The CDR3 reads CSAGGGDYGYTF. The CDR3, as DNA: TGCAGCGCCGGAGGGGGCGACTATGGCTACACCTTC. The full variable domain, with the rest looked up from reference TRBV29-1 and TRBJ1-2, is SAVISQKPSRDICQRGTSLTIQCQVDSQVTMMFWYRQQPGQSLTLIATANQGSEATYESGFVIDKFPISRPNLTFSTLTVSNMSPEDSSIYLCSAGGGDYGYTFGSGTRLTVV.

The rearrangement uses TRBV7-2 and TRBJ2-1; 9 bases map to TRBD1. CDR3 length: 16 residues. CDR1 is SGHTA, CDR2 FQGNSA, per germline. J gave up 1 base and V 1 base, and 2 bases lay outside the gene matches. Here the CDR3 reads CASSLGDRESYNEQFF. The CDR3 nucleotides are TGTGCCAGCAGCTTAGGGGACAGGGAATCCTACAATGAGCAGTTCTTC.

This clone was seen only once. V gene TRBV6-5 combines with J gene TRBJ2-2; the D gene is possibly TRBD2 (5 bases). The ends were cut back, 8 bases at V and 4 bases at J, with 14 bases in the middle. In germline, CDR1 is MNHEY, CDR2 SVGAGI. The CDR3 covers 14 residues. CDR3: CASQRAVGTGELFF. The CDR3 coding sequence is TGTGCCAGCCAGAGGGCAGTCGGCACCGGGGAGCTGTTTTTT.

This clone was seen only once. The genes are TRBV11-2 and TRBJ1-4; possibly TRBD1 for D (5 bases). This CDR3 comprises 14 residues. V was pared by 6 bases and J by 8 bases, with 16 bases between. Germline V CDR1 and CDR2: SGHAT, FQNNGV. CDR3 nucleotides: TGTGCCAGCAGGTCCGCAGGGATCCGGGAAAAACTGTTTTTT. It translates to CASRSAGIREKLFF.

As DNA, the CDR3 is TGTGCCAGCAGTGAAGGACTGGGGGCAGAGACCCAGTACTTC. As protein: CASSEGLGAETQYF. The rearrangement joins TRBV6-1 to TRBJ2-5, with D tentatively TRBD1 (6 bases). The germline V and J ends were trimmed by 1 base and 4 bases, with 10 bases remaining between them. CDR3 length: 14 amino acids. The germline V gene encodes CDR1 MNHNS and CDR2 SASEGT.

The rearrangement joins TRBV30 to TRBJ2-7; TRBD2 aligns across 9 bases. The germline CDR1 and CDR2 sequences are GTSNPN and SVGIG (reference sequence). The CDR3 is 17 amino acids. Trimming at V came to 1 base and at J to 2 bases, leaving 12 bases not matched to a gene. The CDR3: CAWSGGSRAGGPYEQYF. The CDR3 coding sequence is TGTGCCTGGAGTGGCGGTTCTCGAGCGGGAGGCCCCTACGAGCAGTACTTC.